This entry lists 9 T cell receptor beta chains sequenced from one sample in a study of blood T cell repertoires in COVID-19. Sequenced by immunoSEQ multiplex PCR; TCRdb stores in-frame clones only, minus some. The sample lists more than 250,000 clones, about 91% occurring once. The sequenced material came from peripheral blood. The receptors were gathered from a woman aged 30 to 39 with COVID-19, enrolled during active disease.

The chain joins TRBV4-2 to TRBJ2-1, with D maybe TRBD1 (5 bases). Per germline, CDR1 LGHNA and CDR2 YNFKEQ. The V end was cut by 4 bases, the J end by 7 bases, with 20 bases between. The CDR3 contains 16 residues. The CDR3 is CASSPAGDSPNNEQFF. The CDR3 DNA reads as TGTGCCAGCAGCCCAGCCGGTGACAGCCCTAATAATGAGCAGTTCTTC.

This chain connects TRBV21-1 to TRBJ1-2. TRBV21-1 is a pseudogene. The CDR3 is made up of 15 amino acids. The CDR3 loop is CASSKESGRGRGYTF. CDR3 coding DNA: TGTGCCAGCAGCAAAGAATCAGGGAGGGGGAGAGGCTACACCTTC.

The chain couples TRBV4-1 to TRBJ2-2, with 8 bases that match TRBD2. This CDR3 is built from 14 residues. Germline V gene lookup returns CDR1 MGHRA and CDR2 YSYEKL. V shed 6 bases, J shed 5 bases, and the junction held 5 bases outside the gene matches. The CDR3, as DNA: TGCGCCAGCAGTCCCGGGACTAGAACCGGGGAGCTGTTTTTT. Amino acids: CASSPGTRTGELFF.

This clone showed up just a few times. The chain combines TRBV7-9 with TRBJ1-4, with D perhaps matching TRBD1 (6 bases). Germline values: CDR1 SEHNR, CDR2 FQNEAQ (reference sequence). The CDR3 has 17 amino acids. Trimming left V 3 bases short and J 1 base short, with 15 bases between. The DNA for the CDR3 is TGTGCCAGCAGCTTTAGTACCTCACAGGGAACTAATGAAAAACTGTTTTTT. Its protein is CASSFSTSQGTNEKLFF.

The chain links TRBV5-1 to TRBJ2-3; D is possibly TRBD2 (6 bases). V shed 4 bases and J shed 4 bases, with 16 bases lying between them. The CDR3 is made up of 15 amino acids. Looked up from germline, CDR1 is SGHRS and CDR2 is YFSETQ. CDR3 bases: TGCGCCAGCAGCCCCGTCCCGGGACTTTCAGATACGCAGTATTTT. The encoded protein is CASSPVPGLSDTQYF.

The chain recombines TRBV10-1 with TRBJ1-3; no clear D gene. The CDR3 loop spans 15 amino acids. Per germline, CDR1 WNHNN and CDR2 SYGVQD (reference sequence). With 5 bases removed from V and 0 bases from J, the gap between germline ends came to 11 bases. The CDR3 DNA reads TGCGCCAGCAGTAAAAGCGGCAGCTCTGGAAACACCATATATTTT. It encodes CASSKSGSSGNTIYF.

This chain links TRBV4-1 with TRBJ1-6; D unresolved. Trimming pared 0 bases from V and 0 bases from J, leaving 9 bases between. The CDR3 has 17 amino acids. CDR1 and CDR2 (germline): MGHRA, YSYEKL. Here the CDR3 DNA reads TGCGCCAGCAGCCAAGAATCTACGATCTCCTATAATTCACCCCTCCACTTT. This translates into CASSQESTISYNSPLHF.

The gene calls are TRBV4-1 and TRBJ1-6; D is unresolved. The V end lost 0 bases, the J end lost 9 bases, and 12 bases lay between the germline ends. The germline V gene encodes CDR1 MGHRA and CDR2 YSYEKL. CDR3 size: 15 residues. In DNA, the CDR3 is TGCGCCAGCAGCCAAGATCACAGAGGAGGTTCACCCCTCCACTTT. Its protein product is CASSQDHRGGSPLHF.

CDR3 amino acids: CASSYRFQDEAFF. CDR3 nucleotide sequence: TGTGCCAGCAGTTATAGGTTCCAGGATGAAGCTTTCTTT. The chain employs TRBV6-6 and TRBJ1-1; no reliable D call. The ends were cut back, 3 bases at V and 7 bases at J, with 12 bases in the middle. Per germline, CDR1 MNHNY and CDR2 SVGAGI (reference sequence). CDR3 size: 13 residues.